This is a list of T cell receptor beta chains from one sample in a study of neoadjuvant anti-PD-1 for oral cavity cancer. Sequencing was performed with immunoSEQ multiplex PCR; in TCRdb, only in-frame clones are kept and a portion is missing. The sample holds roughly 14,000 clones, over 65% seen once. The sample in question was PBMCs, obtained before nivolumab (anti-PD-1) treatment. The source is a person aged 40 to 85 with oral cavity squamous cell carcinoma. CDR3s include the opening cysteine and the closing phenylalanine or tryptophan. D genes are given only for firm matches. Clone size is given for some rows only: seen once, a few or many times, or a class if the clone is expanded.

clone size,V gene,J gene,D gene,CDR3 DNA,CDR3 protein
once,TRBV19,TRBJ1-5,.,TGTGCCAGTACCCCCATTGGGGCCTATAGCAATCAGCCCCAGCATTTT,CASTPIGAYSNQPQHF
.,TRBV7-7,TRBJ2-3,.,TGTGCTAGCAGTCCCCTAGGACCAGATACGCAGTATTTT,CASSPLGPDTQYF
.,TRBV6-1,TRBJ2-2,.,TGTGCCAGCAGGGAACCCCCCTTTAGGGTTACCGGGGAGCTGTTTTTT,CASREPPFRVTGELFF
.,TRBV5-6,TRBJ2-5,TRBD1,TGTGCCAGCGGATTACAGGGGGGCGAGACCCAGTACTTC,CASGLQGGETQYF
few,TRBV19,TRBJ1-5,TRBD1,TGTGCCAGTACGGGACAGGGATGGCAGCCCCAGCATTTT,CASTGQGWQPQHF
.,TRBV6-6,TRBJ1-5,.,TGTGCCAGCAGGGGCAGGTCATGGCATCAGCCCCAGCATTTT,CASRGRSWHQPQHF
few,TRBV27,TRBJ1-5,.,TGTGCCAGCAGTTTATGGGGGCGCGGGCAGCCCCAGCATTTT,CASSLWGRGQPQHF
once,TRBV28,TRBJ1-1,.,TGTGCCAGCAGTGAGTCGGGACACTTGAACACTGAAGCTTTCTTT,CASSESGHLNTEAFF
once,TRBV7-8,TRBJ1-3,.,TGTGCCAGCAGCTTAGAAGGGTTTGGAAACACCATATATTTT,CASSLEGFGNTIYF
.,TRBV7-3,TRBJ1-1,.,TGTGCCAGCAGCTTAAATAGGGCTAAGGGGTCTTTCTTT,CASSLNRAKGSFF
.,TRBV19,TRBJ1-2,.,TGTGCCAGTAGTATAGATGGTGGGTTCGGTGGTAATGGCTACACCTTC,CASSIDGGFGGNGYTF
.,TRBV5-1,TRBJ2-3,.,TGCGCCAGCACCCGGGGCACAGATACGCAGTATTTT,CASTRGTDTQYF
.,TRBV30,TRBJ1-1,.,TGTGCCTGGAGAACCCGGGTCCAGAACACTGAAGCTTTCTTT,CAWRTRVQNTEAFF
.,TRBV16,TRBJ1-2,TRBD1,TGTGCCAGCAGCCTGATTCCACAGGGGGCGGCCTATGGCTACACCTTC,CASSLIPQGAAYGYTF
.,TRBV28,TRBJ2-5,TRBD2,TGTGCCAGCAGTTTATCTAGCGGGCGGGAGACCCAGTACTTC,CASSLSSGRETQYF
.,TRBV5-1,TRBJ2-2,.,TGCGCCAGCAGCTTCGCGACTTCGAATACCGGGGAGCTGTTTTTT,CASSFATSNTGELFF
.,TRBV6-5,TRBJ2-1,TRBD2,TGTGCCAGCAGTCCGGGACTACGCTACAATGAGCAGTTCTTC,CASSPGLRYNEQFF
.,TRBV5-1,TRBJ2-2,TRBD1,TGCGCCAGCAGCTTAACACCACCGGGACAGGGTCGGGCCGGGGAGCTGTTTTTT,CASSLTPPGQGRAGELFF
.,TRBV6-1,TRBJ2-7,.,TGTGCCAGCAATTCGGACTCCTACGAGCAGTACTTC,CASNSDSYEQYF
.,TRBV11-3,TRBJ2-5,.,TGTGCCAGCAGCTTGGGGTATGGTGCAGAGACCCAGTACTTC,CASSLGYGAETQYF
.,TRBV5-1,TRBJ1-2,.,TGCGCCAGCAGAGGAACAGGGAGACGGTATGGCTACACCTTC,CASRGTGRRYGYTF
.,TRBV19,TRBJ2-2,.,TGTGCCAGTAGTATAGTTTCGGTCGGGGAGCTGTTTTTT,CASSIVSVGELFF
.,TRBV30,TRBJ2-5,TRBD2,TGTGCCTGGAGTGCAGCGGGGGGTGCGACCCAGTACTTC,CAWSAAGGATQYF
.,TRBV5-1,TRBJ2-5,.,TGCGCCAGCAGCTTGAACCAGGCCCAAGAGACCCAGTACTTC,CASSLNQAQETQYF
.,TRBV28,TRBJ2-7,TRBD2,TGTGCCAGCAGCCGCGCGAGCGGGAAGTTTCTTCGGGAGCAGTACTTC,CASSRASGKFLREQYF
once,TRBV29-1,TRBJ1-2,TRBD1,TGCAGCGTTGAAGGGGGACAGGCCTGGTATGGCTACACCTTC,CSVEGGQAWYGYTF
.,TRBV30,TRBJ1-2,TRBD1,TGTGCCTGGAGTGGGGACAGGGAGGGGGATTACTATGGCTACACCTTC,CAWSGDREGDYYGYTF
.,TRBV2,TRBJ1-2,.,TGTGCCAGCAGTGAATGGGTCTATGGCTACACCTTC,CASSEWVYGYTF
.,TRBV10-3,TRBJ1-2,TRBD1,TGTGCCATCAGTGATAGGACAGGAACGTTTTATGGCTACACCTTC,CAISDRTGTFYGYTF
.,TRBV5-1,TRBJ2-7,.,TGCGCCAGCAGCTTGGCTAGGGGCTACGAGCAGTACTTC,CASSLARGYEQYF
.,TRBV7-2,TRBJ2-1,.,TGTGCCAGCAGCTTAGGAGCAGGGGCGGGCAATGAGCAGTTCTTC,CASSLGAGAGNEQFF
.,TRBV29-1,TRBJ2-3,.,TGCAGCGTTGAATACGGAGGGGATACGCAGTATTTT,CSVEYGGDTQYF
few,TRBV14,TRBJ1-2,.,TGTGCCAGCAGCCAACAGGGCCCCGATGGCTACACCTTC,CASSQQGPDGYTF
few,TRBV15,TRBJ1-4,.,TGTGCCACCAGCAGAGGCCCGGGATTAGGTGAAAAACTGTTTTTT,CATSRGPGLGEKLFF
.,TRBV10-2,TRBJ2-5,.,TGCGCCAGCAGACTTAGGGCAGACCAAGAGACCCAGTACTTC,CASRLRADQETQYF
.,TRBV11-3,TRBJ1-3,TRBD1,TGTGCCAGCAGCCCGGGACAGGGGGTACAGAGTTCTGGAAACACCATATATTTT,CASSPGQGVQSSGNTIYF
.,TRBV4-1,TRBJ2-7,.,TGCGCCAGCAGCCAAGAACACGGGGGGACAGGTAACTACGAGCAGTACTTC,CASSQEHGGTGNYEQYF
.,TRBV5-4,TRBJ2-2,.,TGTGCCAGCAGCTTTTCGGTCGGGGAGCTGTTTTTT,CASSFSVGELFF
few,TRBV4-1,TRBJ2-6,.,TGCGCCAGCAGAGGCAGGGATATCTCTGGGGCCAACGTCCTGACTTTC,CASRGRDISGANVLTF
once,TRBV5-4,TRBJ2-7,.,TGTGCCAGCAGCTTGGCGGCTGAGTTGGAGCAGTACTTC,CASSLAAELEQYF
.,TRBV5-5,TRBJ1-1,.,TGTGCCAGCAGCTTGACCGGGGAATCTGAAGCTTTCTTT,CASSLTGESEAFF